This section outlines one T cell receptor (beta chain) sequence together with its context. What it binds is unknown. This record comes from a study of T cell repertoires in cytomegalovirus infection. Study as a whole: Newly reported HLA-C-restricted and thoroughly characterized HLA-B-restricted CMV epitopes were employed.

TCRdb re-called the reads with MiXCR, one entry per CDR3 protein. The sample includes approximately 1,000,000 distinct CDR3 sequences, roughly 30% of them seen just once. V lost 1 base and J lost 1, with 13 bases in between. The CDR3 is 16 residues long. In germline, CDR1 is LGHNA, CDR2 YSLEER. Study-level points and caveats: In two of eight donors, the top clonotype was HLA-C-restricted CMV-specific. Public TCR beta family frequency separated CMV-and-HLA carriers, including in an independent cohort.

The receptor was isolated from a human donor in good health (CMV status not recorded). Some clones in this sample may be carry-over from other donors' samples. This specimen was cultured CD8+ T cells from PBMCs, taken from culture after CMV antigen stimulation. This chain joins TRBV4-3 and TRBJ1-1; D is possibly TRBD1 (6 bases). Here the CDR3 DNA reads TGCGCCAGCAGCCAAGGAGGGGGTTACAGGAACACTGAAGCTTTCTTT. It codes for CASSQGGGYRNTEAFF.